Following are 32 T cell receptor beta chains from one sample sequenced in a study of T cell responses to AZD1222 COVID-19 vaccine. TCRdb's table, derived via immunoSEQ multiplex PCR, lists solely in-frame clones and lacks some. The table records about 84,000 clones, approximately 83% of them present only once. The source material was peripheral blood, sampled 28 days after the second AZD1222 dose. These receptors all stem from an adult who received the AZD1222 COVID-19 vaccine.

In its sample, this clone was seen a few times. The gene calls are TRBV28 and TRBJ2-7; possible D gene TRBD2, 5 bases. Germline assignment: CDR1 MDHEN and CDR2 SYDVKM. V was cut by 2 bases and J by 2 bases, with 16 bases left in between. CDR3 length: 16 residues. The CDR3, as DNA: TGTGCCAGCAGTTTAGGAGGCCCAGATGGAGCCTACGAGCAGTACTTC. Its protein is CASSLGGPDGAYEQYF. Combining the CDR3 with reference TRBV28 and TRBJ2-7 gives the whole variable domain DVKVTQSSRYLVKRTGEKVFLECVQDMDHENMFWYRQDPGLGLRLIYFSYDVKMKEKGDIPEGYSVSREKKERFSLILESASTNQTSMYLCASSLGGPDGAYEQYFGPGTRLTVT.

The CDR3 nucleotides read TGTGCCAGCAGCCCCCGGACCGACTCTGGAAACACCATATATTTT. Translating gives CASSPRTDSGNTIYF. V usage is TRBV7-9 and J usage is TRBJ1-3; D is unclear. The CDR3 runs 15 residues. Deletions cut 5 bases from V and 0 bases from J, with 11 bases between. Germline CDR1 is SEHNR and CDR2 is FQNEAQ (reference sequence).

J is TRBJ1-6 and V is TRBV4-3; D gene unclear. Looked up from germline, CDR1 is LGHNA and CDR2 is YSLEER. Trimming took 6 bases from V and 7 from J, leaving 10 bases between them. The CDR3 is 13 residues long. CDR3 in DNA: TGCGCCAGCAGTGCGGAACCCAATTCACCCCTCCACTTT. Translation: CASSAEPNSPLHF.

The J gene is TRBJ1-5, the V gene TRBV6-6; 9 bases are a match to TRBD1. The CDR3 is 15 residues long. V lost 6 bases and J lost 5; bases outside the gene matches: 8. The germline CDR1 and CDR2 sequences are MNHNY and SVGAGI (reference sequence). This CDR3 is CASSEPRQGDQPQHF. In DNA form, the CDR3 reads TGTGCCAGCAGCGAACCCCGACAGGGGGATCAGCCCCAGCATTTT.

V is TRBV12-3 or TRBV12-4 and J is TRBJ2-1, with 10 nucleotides matching TRBD1. CDR3 size: 13 residues. The V and J ends lost 7 bases and 7 bases, in that order; junction bases with no gene match: 4. The CDR3 nucleotides are TGTGCCAGCACGGGACAGGGGAGAAATGAGCAGTTCTTC. Encoded protein: CASTGQGRNEQFF.

This clone is a singleton in its sample. The rearrangement joins TRBV5-1 to TRBJ1-6; the D gene is possibly TRBD1 (5 bases). Germline CDR1 reads SGHRS; CDR2 reads YFSETQ. The CDR3 spans 14 residues. V was cut by 1 base and J by 8 bases, with 10 bases left in between. The CDR3 region is CASSLSSRDSPLHF. The CDR3 DNA reads TGCGCCAGCAGCTTGTCATCCAGGGATTCACCCCTCCACTTT.

The CDR3 loop is CASSLGRNQPQHF. For the CDR3, the DNA is TGTGCCAGCAGCTTAGGTCGCAATCAGCCCCAGCATTTT. The genes are TRBV7-8 and TRBJ1-5; D gene ambiguous. Trimming removed 1 base from V and 2 bases from J, with 3 bases in between. The CDR3 contains 13 residues. Germline assignment: CDR1 SGHVS and CDR2 FQNEAQ. Full variable domain (rest looked up from reference TRBV7-8 and TRBJ1-5): GAGVSQSPRYKVAKRGQDVALRCDPISGHVSLFWYQQALGQGPEFLTYFQNEAQLDKSGLPSDRFFAERPEGSVSTLKIQRTQQEDSAVYLCASSLGRNQPQHFGDGTRLSIL.

The genes are TRBV13 and TRBJ1-1; D gene ambiguous. This CDR3 comprises 11 residues. Germline V gene data show CDR1 as PRHDT and CDR2 as FYEKMQ (reference sequence). V was shortened by 6 bases and J by 10 bases, with 12 bases between the two germline ends. CDR3: CASRSQRGAFF. The CDR3, as DNA: TGTGCCAGCAGATCGCAAAGAGGAGCTTTCTTT.

This sequence joins TRBV25-1 and TRBJ2-3, with D unclear. CDR1 and CDR2 (germline): MGHDK, SYGVNS. The V and J ends lost 3 bases and 6 bases respectively, with 10 bases between them. CDR3 size: 13 residues. This chain's CDR3 is CASSDLLEDTQYF. The CDR3 nucleotides are TGTGCCAGCAGTGACCTATTAGAGGATACGCAGTATTTT.

The chain links TRBV13 to TRBJ1-2; D is possibly TRBD1 (5 bases). Trimming took 5 bases from V and 5 from J, leaving 12 bases between them. The CDR3 is made up of 13 amino acids. In germline, CDR1 is PRHDT, CDR2 FYEKMQ (reference sequence). As DNA, the CDR3 is TGTGCCAGCAGCCTGGGGCAGGCGTATGGCTACACCTTC. It encodes CASSLGQAYGYTF.

The chain has TRBV11-2 and TRBJ2-2; maybe TRBD1 (6 bases). Germline CDR1 and CDR2: SGHAT and FQNNGV. The V gene lost 5 bases and the J gene lost 9 bases, with 25 bases spanning the gap. This CDR3 spans 17 amino acids. As DNA, the CDR3 is TGTGCCAGCAGCCCAGCTGGGCAGGGGCTCTTTAGGAGGGAGCTGTTTTTT. This encodes CASSPAGQGLFRRELFF. The full variable domain, in which reference TRBV11-2 and TRBJ2-2 provide the parts outside the CDR3, is EAGVAQSPRYKIIEKRQSVAFWCNPISGHATLYWYQQILGQGPKLLIQFQNNGVVDDSQLPKDRFSAERLKGVDSTLKIQPAKLEDSAVYLCASSPAGQGLFRRELFFGEGSRLTVL.

This clone was found once. The J gene is TRBJ2-7, the V gene TRBV11-3; TRBD2 is a possible D gene (5 bases). CDR3 size: 15 residues. Trimming took 6 bases from V and 3 from J, leaving 18 bases between them. Germline-derived CDR1 and CDR2 are SGHNT and YENEEA. CDR3 region: CASRYSGMGGYEQYF. CDR3 DNA: TGTGCCAGCAGATATTCCGGGATGGGTGGCTACGAGCAGTACTTC.

The chain is built from TRBV19 and TRBJ1-2, with 9 bases matching TRBD1. The CDR3 sequence is 13 residues long. In germline, CDR1 is LNHDA, CDR2 SQIVND (reference sequence). J was trimmed by 8 bases and V by 4 bases; bases with no gene match: 5. As DNA, the CDR3 is TGTGCCAGTAGTAACAGGGGGCAATTGGGCTACACCTTC. Residues: CASSNRGQLGYTF.

The gene calls are TRBV18 and TRBJ1-1; 8 nucleotides line up with TRBD1. The germline gives CDR1 KGHSH, CDR2 LQKENI. CDR3 size: 15 residues. V gave up 4 bases and J gave up 5 bases; unmatched junction bases: 9. CDR3 in amino acids: CASSQGQGGATEAFF. The CDR3, as DNA: TGTGCCAGCTCACAAGGACAGGGTGGAGCGACTGAAGCTTTCTTT.

The V and J genes are TRBV7-9 and TRBJ2-4; D unclear. Trimming removed 2 bases from V and 2 bases from J, with 10 bases in between. Germline-derived CDR1 and CDR2 are SEHNR and FQNEAQ (reference sequence). The CDR3 loop spans 15 amino acids. As DNA, the CDR3 is TGTGCCAGCAGCTTAAGAGAGGTCCCCAAAAACATTCAGTACTTC. Protein: CASSLREVPKNIQYF. Together with reference TRBV7-9 and TRBJ2-4, the CDR3 gives the full variable domain: DTGVSQNPRHKITKRGQNVTFRCDPISEHNRLYWYRQTLGQGPEFLTYFQNEAQLEKSRLLSDRFSAERPKGSFSTLEIQRTEQGDSAMYLCASSLREVPKNIQYFGAGTRLSVL.

This rearrangement joins TRBV27 to TRBJ1-5; D perhaps matches TRBD1 (5 bases). The CDR3 covers 14 residues. V was clipped by 8 bases and J by 1 base, with 12 bases between them. From germline, CDR1 is MNHEY and CDR2 SMNVEV (reference sequence). CDR3: CASAGGGSNQPQHF. The CDR3 DNA reads as TGTGCCAGCGCAGGCGGGGGGAGCAATCAGCCCCAGCATTTT.

The chain uses TRBV5-1 and TRBJ1-1, with D uncertain. CDR3 length equals 14 residues. The germline gives CDR1 SGHRS, CDR2 YFSETQ. The V end was cut by 1 base, the J end by 1 base, with 8 bases between. The CDR3 DNA follows: TGCGCCAGCAGCTTGACAGAACGGAACACTGAAGCTTTCTTT. This gives the protein CASSLTERNTEAFF.

The rearrangement uses TRBV6-2 or TRBV6-3 and TRBJ1-1; tentatively, D is TRBD1 (6 bases). The CDR3 sequence is 14 residues long. V dropped 3 bases and J dropped 5 bases, with 13 bases sitting between them. Per the germline V gene, CDR1 is MNHEY and CDR2 is SVGEGT. For the CDR3, the DNA is TGTGCCAGCAGTTATCAGGGGTCGGGTACTGAAGCTTTCTTT. This sequence encodes CASSYQGSGTEAFF.

This clone occurred many times. J is TRBJ1-2 and V is TRBV9; D is perhaps TRBD1 (6 bases). The CDR3 spans 14 residues. V shed 3 bases and J shed 7 bases, with 16 bases lying between them. Per germline, CDR1 SGDLS and CDR2 YYNGEE. The CDR3 bases are TGTGCCAGCAGCGGACATACAGGGTCCGGTGGCTACACCTTC. Translated, it gives CASSGHTGSGGYTF.

V is TRBV27 and J is TRBJ1-2; 10 nucleotides align to TRBD1. Germline CDR1 and CDR2: MNHEY and SMNVEV (reference sequence). CDR3 length: 14 residues. Trimming at V came to 6 bases and at J to 4 bases, leaving 5 bases not matched to a gene. Here the CDR3 DNA reads TGTGCCAGCAGGGAGACAGGGGGCAGCTATGGCTACACCTTC. It encodes CASRETGGSYGYTF.

The genes are TRBV28 and TRBJ2-5, with D maybe TRBD1 (5 bases). The CDR3 runs 11 residues. V lost 8 bases, J lost 4 bases, and 8 bases lay in between. Germline CDR1 and CDR2: MDHEN and SYDVKM. CDR3 amino acids: CASWGGETQYF. CDR3 sequence (DNA): TGTGCCAGCTGGGGCGGAGAGACCCAGTACTTC. The full variable domain, rest sourced from reference TRBV28 and TRBJ2-5, is DVKVTQSSRYLVKRTGEKVFLECVQDMDHENMFWYRQDPGLGLRLIYFSYDVKMKEKGDIPEGYSVSREKKERFSLILESASTNQTSMYLCASWGGETQYFGPGTRLLVL.

The V call is TRBV10-3, the J call TRBJ2-1; D is perhaps TRBD1 or TRBD2 (6 bases each). Germline loops: CDR1 ENHRY, CDR2 SYGVKD. V was pared by 3 bases and J by 7 bases, with 22 bases between. The CDR3 has 17 residues. The CDR3 DNA follows: TGTGCCATCAGTGAACGGTCGGGGGCCCAGAGGGGGAATGAGCAGTTCTTC. It yields the protein CAISERSGAQRGNEQFF.

This clone was recorded many times. The rearrangement joins TRBV7-9 to TRBJ2-1; no clear D. The germline V and J ends were trimmed by 8 bases and 4 bases, with 6 bases remaining between them. Germline CDR1 reads SEHNR; CDR2 reads FQNEAQ (reference sequence). This CDR3 has 11 amino acids. CDR3 sequence: CASDEYNEQFF. DNA of the CDR3: TGTGCCAGCGATGAGTACAATGAGCAGTTCTTC.

The gene calls are TRBV7-2 and TRBJ2-7; 7 nucleotides line up with TRBD1. From germline, CDR1 is SGHTA and CDR2 FQGNSA. V shed 5 bases and J 0 bases; nucleotides not matched to a gene: 7. CDR3 length: 15 residues. In DNA form, the CDR3 reads TGTGCCAGCAGCCCCGGACAGGATAGCTCCTACGAGCAGTACTTC. Translation: CASSPGQDSSYEQYF.

The gene calls are TRBV19 and TRBJ1-5; D gene unclear. Germline lookup yields CDR1 LNHDA and CDR2 SQIVND (reference sequence). The CDR3 spans 16 residues. The V gene lost 7 bases and the J gene lost 0 bases, with 16 bases spanning the gap. The CDR3 coding sequence is TGTGCCAGTACTGGACGTGGGCGCTATAGCAATCAGCCCCAGCATTTT. Its translation is CASTGRGRYSNQPQHF.

The rearrangement uses TRBV19 and TRBJ2-2; D is undetermined. The CDR3 is 15 amino acids. Germline CDR1 is LNHDA and CDR2 is SQIVND (reference sequence). Trimming took 7 bases from V and 3 from J, leaving 15 bases between them. The CDR3 DNA reads as TGTGCCAGTAAGGTAGAGCCGTCGTACACCGGGGAGCTGTTTTTT. Encoded protein: CASKVEPSYTGELFF. Looking up the rest from reference TRBV19 and TRBJ2-2 gives the full variable domain: DGGITQSPKYLFRKEGQNVTLSCEQNLNHDAMYWYRQDPGQGLRLIYYSQIVNDFQKGDIAEGYSVSREKKESFPLTVTSAQKNPTAFYLCASKVEPSYTGELFFGEGSRLTVL.

The CDR3 loop is CASSSTLLLGELFF. The CDR3 nucleotides are TGCGCCAGCAGCTCAACCTTACTTCTCGGGGAGCTGTTTTTT. The chain combines TRBV4-1 with TRBJ2-2; D is undetermined. This CDR3 has 14 amino acids. Germline V gene lookup returns CDR1 MGHRA and CDR2 YSYEKL. Trimming took off 5 bases at V and 7 bases at J, with 14 bases between the two ends.

The chain employs TRBV10-3 and TRBJ2-2, with no clear D. CDR1 ENHRY and CDR2 SYGVKD come from the germline V gene. V lost 10 bases to trimming and J lost 6 bases, with 24 bases between them. The length of the CDR3 is 16 residues. CDR3 sequence (DNA): TGTGCCAGCTCCCCCACGGAACTGAGAGACGCCGGGGAGCTGTTTTTT. This encodes CASSPTELRDAGELFF.

This clone appeared a few times. The chain combines TRBV4-3 with TRBJ2-7, with 9 nucleotides matching TRBD1. The CDR3 covers 14 residues. V lost 4 bases to trimming and J lost 3 bases; unmatched junction nucleotides: 4. Germline V gene data show CDR1 as LGHNA and CDR2 as YSLEER. CDR3 coding DNA: TGCGCCAGCAGCCTAAACAGGGGGCTCTACGAGCAGTACTTC. Its translation: CASSLNRGLYEQYF.

The gene calls are TRBV24-1 and TRBJ2-3; the D call may be TRBD1 or TRBD2 (5 bases each). There are 12 residues in the CDR3. Trimming took 10 bases from V and 0 from J, leaving 7 bases between them. From germline, CDR1 is KGHDR and CDR2 SFDVKD. The CDR3 nucleotides are TGTGCCACAGGGGACAGCACAGATACGCAGTATTTT. Translated, it gives CATGDSTDTQYF.

The chain combines TRBV19 with TRBJ1-2; 9 bases map to TRBD1. The germline V gene encodes CDR1 LNHDA and CDR2 SQIVND (reference sequence). Trimming removed 8 bases from V and 1 base from J; junction bases left unmatched: 8. The CDR3 covers 15 residues. DNA for the CDR3: TGTGCCAGTGAAACCGGGACAGGGTTTAACTATGGCTACACCTTC. Translation: CASETGTGFNYGYTF.

The chain joins TRBV6-5 to TRBJ2-7; 8 positions agree with TRBD1. The junction had 9 bases not matched to a gene; V was cut back by 8 bases and J by 3 bases. The CDR3 is 14 amino acids. CDR1 is MNHEY and CDR2 is SVGAGI in the germline V gene. CDR3 region: CASYYRDRSYEQYF. The DNA for the CDR3 is TGTGCCAGCTACTACCGGGACAGGAGCTACGAGCAGTACTTC.